This T cell receptor beta chain was sequenced in a study of control samples from healthy donors and cancer patients. Here immunoSEQ multiplex PCR was the method, and the copy in TCRdb shows in-frame clones only, minus some. The data contain under 200,000 clones, about 95% of them singletons. V shed 4 bases and J 1 base; nucleotides not matched to a gene: 9. CDR1 LGHDT and CDR2 YNNKEL come from the germline V gene (reference sequence). CDR3 length: 17 amino acids. The J gene is TRBJ2-3, the V gene TRBV3-1 (or the pseudogene TRBV3-2), with 9 bases aligning to TRBD1. The sequenced sample was PBMCs. This receptor was taken from a man between 60 and 70 years old with colorectal cancer. The CDR3 bases are TGTGCCAGCAGCCTTCAGGGACAGGGCGGGGGCACAGATACGCAGTATTTT. Translated, it gives CASSLQGQGGGTDTQYF.